This paragraph reports one TCR beta chain. This entry is derived from a study of blood T cell repertoires in COVID-19. Study overall: From T cells, B-cell-depleted T cells, or PBMCs came the material, which was cDNA or gDNA.

The repertoire was sequenced with immunoSEQ multiplex PCR; TCRdb's copy has only in-frame clones and lacks some. The data contain 70,000 or so clones, more than 75% of them singletons. The source material was peripheral blood. This receptor was taken from a man between 45 and 60 years old with active COVID-19.

CDR3 coding DNA: TGTGCCAGCAGTCTTACTAGCGGGAGGGCCAATGAGCAGTTCTTC. As protein: CASSLTSGRANEQFF. This rearrangement joins TRBV28 to TRBJ2-1; 13 bases map to TRBD2. This CDR3 region has 15 residues. The germline V gene has CDR1 MDHEN and CDR2 SYDVKM. J was trimmed by 6 bases and V by 5 bases; bases with no gene match: 4. The full variable domain, its missing parts supplied by reference TRBV28 and TRBJ2-1, is DVKVTQSSRYLVKRTGEKVFLECVQDMDHENMFWYRQDPGLGLRLIYFSYDVKMKEKGDIPEGYSVSREKKERFSLILESASTNQTSMYLCASSLTSGRANEQFFGPGTRLTVL.